This T cell receptor beta chain was obtained from a study of blood T cell repertoires in COVID-19. The wider study: From the United States, Italy and Spain came samples of acute and convalescent COVID-19.

V gave up 7 bases and J gave up 0 bases, with 16 bases separating them. Germline V gene lookup returns CDR1 SQVTM and CDR2 ANQGSEA. The CDR3 is 16 amino acids. This clone has a handful of counts. TCRdb's copy holds only in-frame clones and misses some; the assay was immunoSEQ multiplex PCR. The table shows tens of thousands of clones, with approximately 88% occurring only once. The V gene is TRBV29-1, the J gene TRBJ2-6, with D unclear. This receptor was identified in a human donor with active COVID-19. The donor label of this sample is uncertain. Input material: peripheral blood. This CDR3 reads CSDHKQFNSGANVLTF. The CDR3 DNA follows: TGCAGCGACCACAAACAGTTTAACTCTGGGGCCAACGTCCTGACTTTC. Full variable domain (remainder filled in from reference TRBV29-1 and TRBJ2-6): SAVISQKPSRDICQRGTSLTIQCQVDSQVTMMFWYRQQPGQSLTLIATANQGSEATYESGFVIDKFPISRPNLTFSTLTVSNMSPEDSSIYLCSDHKQFNSGANVLTFGAGSRLTVL.